This T cell receptor (beta chain) was captured in a study of cytomegalovirus exposure and HLA in healthy donors. Study-wide results and limits: In a later analysis, TCR beta V- and J-gene trimming showed a link to a missense DCLRE1C variant.

Use of 60 Vbeta and 13 Jbeta primers characterized the PCR. The protocol was immunoSEQ multiplex PCR, while the TCRdb copy is restricted to in-frame clones and leaves out a portion. This sample yields more than 100,000 clones, of which over 65% are seen a single time; about 3.5% belongs to the top ten. Points on this clone: The antigen remains undetermined. The identical CDR3 is also encoded by other nucleotide sequences in the sample.

Germline V gives CDR1 SGHRS, CDR2 YFSETQ. J lost 0 bases, V lost 0 bases, and 5 bases had no gene match. The CDR3 runs to 18 residues. Source material: PBMCs. The sequence came from a woman under 40 in good health and CMV-seropositive. This chain connects TRBV5-1 to TRBJ2-1; 11 bases fit TRBD2. CDR3 residues: CASSLVLAGGSSYNEQFF. For the CDR3, the DNA is TGCGCCAGCAGCTTGGTTCTAGCGGGGGGAAGCTCCTACAATGAGCAGTTCTTC.